The next 18 T cell receptor beta chains were all read from a single sample in a study of blood T cells in healthy people across ages (dated by TCRdb to between 2014 and 2016). Receptors were amplified or captured by 5' RACE. TCRdb names Illumina HiSeq 2500 as the instrument used. A second PCR of roughly 6 to 12 cycles was run with a J-beta primer mix and a sample-barcoded 5' primer. In-frame beta chains were kept once TCRdb had trimmed the public reads at Q25 with fastp and called clones with MiXCR. For every CDR3 protein sequence, its rows merge into one entry that carries the most common genes and DNA. Recorded for this sample are about 1.5 million distinct CDR3 sequences; 35% to 45% of them occurred a single time. The top ten constitute about 3.8% of the sample. Material: blood. These receptors originate from a woman under 30 in good health.

Only a few counts were recorded for this clonotype. The chain is built from TRBV12-3 or TRBV12-4 and TRBJ1-2; D is ambiguous. There are 15 residues in the CDR3. V was pared by 1 base and J by 0 bases, with 9 bases between. This CDR3 is CASSLVGNSNYGYTF. The CDR3, as DNA: TGTGCCAGCAGTTTAGTGGGGAACTCTAACTATGGCTACACCTTC.

For this clonotype: A read error may explain this, as a much larger clone is one base away. J is TRBJ2-3 and V is TRBV28; perhaps TRBD1 as D (6 bases). Germline V gene sequence: CDR1 MDHEN, CDR2 SYDVKM. The CDR3 has 14 amino acids. V dropped 3 bases and J dropped 2 bases, with 9 bases sitting between them. The CDR3 loop is CASSFGQPTDTQYF. DNA for the CDR3: TGTGCCAGCAGTTTCGGACAGCCCACAGATACGCAGTATTTT.

The rearrangement uses TRBV6-1 and TRBJ1-2, with D tentatively TRBD1 (5 bases). This CDR3 has 15 residues. Germline V gene sequence: CDR1 MNHNS, CDR2 SASEGT. V was trimmed by 6 bases and J by 7 bases, leaving 21 bases between them. CDR3 loop: CASRAGTALVGGYTF. In nucleotides, the CDR3 is TGTGCCAGCAGAGCCGGGACGGCTTTAGTTGGTGGCTACACCTTC.

This clonotype was found a few times. The J gene is TRBJ2-7, the V gene TRBV29-1; D ambiguous. Trimming took off 4 bases at V and 2 bases at J, with 12 bases between the two ends. The V gene's germline CDR1 is SQVTM and CDR2 ANQGSEA. This CDR3 contains 13 residues. The CDR3: CSVATRLTYEQYF. The CDR3 nucleotides are TGCAGCGTTGCTACGCGGCTAACCTACGAGCAGTACTTC.

This clonotype was seen more than once but under ten times. The chain recombines TRBV12-5 with TRBJ2-5, with 10 bases aligning to TRBD1. Germline V gene sequence: CDR1 LGHNT, CDR2 FRNRAP. With 0 bases clipped from V and 5 bases from J, the junction kept 9 bases outside the gene matches. This CDR3 is built from 17 residues. This CDR3 is CASGLVLRGQGVETQYF. The CDR3 nucleotides read TGTGCTAGTGGTTTGGTACTGAGAGGACAGGGGGTGGAGACCCAGTACTTC.

The chain combines TRBV20-1 with TRBJ2-1; TRBD2 aligns across 9 bases. CDR1 is DFQATT and CDR2 is SNEGSKA in the germline V gene (reference sequence). CDR3 length: 15 residues. After removal of 3 bases from V and 1 base from J, the junction contained 4 bases not matched to a gene. The CDR3 sequence is CSARVAGESYNEQFF. In DNA form, the CDR3 reads TGCAGTGCTAGGGTAGCGGGGGAGTCCTACAATGAGCAGTTCTTC.

J is TRBJ1-1 and V is TRBV3-1, with D perhaps TRBD1 (6 bases). The CDR3 extends over 10 amino acids. Germline values: CDR1 LGHDT, CDR2 YNNKEL (reference sequence). Trimming stripped 8 bases from V and 9 bases from J, with 10 bases between. This CDR3 reads CASSGTKAFF. CDR3 bases: TGTGCCAGCTCCGGGACAAAAGCTTTCTTT. Based on the CDR3 plus reference TRBV3-1 and TRBJ1-1, the full variable domain is DTAVSQTPKYLVTQMGNDKSIKCEQNLGHDTMYWYKQDSKKFLKIMFSYNNKELIINETVPNRFSPKSPDKAHLNLHINSLELGDSAVYFCASSGTKAFFGQGTRLTVV.

In its sample, this clonotype was seen a few times. The V gene is TRBV3-1, the J gene TRBJ2-3, with a possible D match to TRBD1 (6 bases). CDR1 is LGHDT, CDR2 YNNKEL, per germline (reference sequence). Trimming took 3 bases from V and 8 from J, leaving 15 bases between them. The CDR3 extends over 14 amino acids. The CDR3 DNA reads as TGTGCCAGCAGCCAGGACGGAACAGGGTTTACGCAGTATTTT. The encoded protein is CASSQDGTGFTQYF.

V is TRBV5-1 and J is TRBJ2-4, with D maybe TRBD1 (6 bases). The assigned J gene may be wrong: the sequence end matches TRBJ2-7 better. Germline values: CDR1 SGHRS, CDR2 YFSETQ. The CDR3 extends over 16 amino acids. CDR3 region: CASSLSSGIQGYEQYF. CDR3 DNA sequence: TGCGCCAGCAGCTTGTCTTCAGGGATCCAGGGGTACGAGCAGTACTTC.

This sequence joins TRBV12-3 or TRBV12-4 and TRBJ2-3; 7 bases are shared with TRBD2. The CDR3 is made up of 17 amino acids. J gave up 1 base and V 3 bases, and 10 bases lay outside the gene matches. The CDR3 protein is CASSFGDYGARTDTQYF. The CDR3 nucleotides read TGTGCCAGCAGTTTTGGGGACTATGGCGCTCGCACAGATACGCAGTATTTT.

The chain joins TRBV12-3 or TRBV12-4 to TRBJ2-1, with no clear D. Trimming cost V 6 bases and J 10 bases, with 13 bases left between them. The length of the CDR3 is 12 residues. Here the CDR3 DNA reads TGTGCCAGCAGCCCCGTTGGTGTCGAGCAGTTCTTC. It codes for CASSPVGVEQFF.

The V call is TRBV18, the J call TRBJ2-6, with a tentative D call TRBD1 (6 bases). Trimming took off 3 bases at V and 1 base at J, with 10 bases between the two ends. The V gene's germline CDR1 is KGHSH and CDR2 LQKENI. The CDR3 covers 16 residues. The CDR3 is CASSPSQGSGANVLTF. The CDR3 DNA follows: TGTGCCAGCTCACCGTCTCAGGGGTCTGGGGCCAACGTCCTGACTTTC.

The V gene is TRBV5-1, the J gene TRBJ2-1; D unresolved. Trimming cost V 5 bases and J 8 bases, with 14 bases left between them. The germline V gene encodes CDR1 SGHRS and CDR2 YFSETQ. This CDR3 comprises 13 residues. The CDR3: CASRATSWDEQFF. CDR3 sequence (DNA): TGCGCCAGCAGGGCTACCAGCTGGGATGAGCAGTTCTTC.

The table lists this clonotype with a few counts. The chain recombines TRBV24-1 with TRBJ2-1; 7 bases are a match to TRBD2. V lost 2 bases, J lost 3 bases, and 9 bases stayed unmatched. CDR3 length equals 17 residues. Germline V gene data show CDR1 as KGHDR and CDR2 as SFDVKD. The CDR3 DNA is TGTGCCACCAGTGATTCGCCTCGGGGGAGGGTCTACAATGAGCAGTTCTTC. Translated: CATSDSPRGRVYNEQFF.

This chain connects TRBV28 to TRBJ1-2; TRBD1 matches 10 bases. CDR3 length: 14 residues. Germline CDR1 MDHEN, CDR2 SYDVKM. With V trimmed by 4 bases and J by 11 bases, 10 bases remained unmatched. CDR3 bases: TGTGCCAGCAGTTCGACAGGGGGCAGCGCTCCTTACACCTTC. The encoded protein is CASSSTGGSAPYTF.

V and J are TRBV4-3 and TRBJ2-4; D uncertain. Germline V gene lookup returns CDR1 LGHNA and CDR2 YSLEER. The CDR3 runs to 16 residues. The V end was cut by 0 bases, the J end by 3 bases, with 12 bases between. The CDR3 DNA follows: TGCGCCAGCAGCCAAGATAGATTCGGCAGCAAAAACATTCAGTACTTC. Encoded protein: CASSQDRFGSKNIQYF.

V and J are TRBV5-5 and TRBJ1-2; 11 bases map to TRBD1. V dropped 0 bases and J dropped 0; count of bases not matched to a gene: 10. CDR3 length: 19 amino acids. Per germline, CDR1 SGHKS and CDR2 YYEKEE (reference sequence). CDR3: CASSLEAWDRGSPNYGYTF. CDR3 in DNA: TGTGCCAGCAGCTTGGAGGCGTGGGACAGGGGGTCCCCTAACTATGGCTACACCTTC.

V gene TRBV21-1 combines with J gene TRBJ1-4; the table assigns TRBD1, which was not confirmed against the DNA. TRBV21-1 is a pseudogene segment. The CDR3 is 15 amino acids. CDR3 DNA sequence: TGTGCCAGCAGCAAACGGAGAACCCCCCCTGAAAAACTGTTTTTT. It codes for CASSKRRTPPEKLFF.